A single sample gave rise to the 29 T cell receptor beta chains below, sequenced in a study of T cell repertoires in cytomegalovirus infection. Their cognate antigens are unknown. TCRdb ran MiXCR on the reads and lists one entry per CDR3 protein. The sample shows approximately 990,000 distinct CDR3 sequences, approximately 30% of them seen only once. The input for sequencing was cultured CD8+ T cells from PBMCs, taken from culture after CMV antigen stimulation. These receptors came from a human donor in good health (CMV status not recorded). Some clones in this sample may be carry-over from other donors' samples.

This clonotype was seen a handful of times. The chain couples TRBV12-3 or TRBV12-4 to TRBJ2-5; 12 positions match TRBD1. This CDR3 is built from 14 residues. The junction had 5 bases not matched to a gene; V was cut back by 8 bases and J by 4 bases. DNA for the CDR3: TGTGCCAGCTCTGGGACAGGGGGCCGAGAGACCCAGTACTTC. It yields the protein CASSGTGGRETQYF.

This clonotype was picked up a small number of times. The chain links TRBV6-1 to TRBJ1-2; 9 nucleotides align to TRBD1. The CDR3 totals 16 residues. CDR1 MNHNS and CDR2 SASEGT come from the germline V gene. J was trimmed by 0 bases and V by 4 bases; bases with no gene match: 6. CDR3 coding DNA: TGTGCCAGCAGTGTGAGGACAGGGGCAACTAACTATGGCTACACCTTC. Protein: CASSVRTGATNYGYTF.

This chain connects TRBV20-1 to TRBJ2-1; D might be TRBD1 (5 bases). This CDR3 comprises 10 residues. Germline V gene sequence: CDR1 DFQATT, CDR2 SNEGSKA (reference sequence). The V end was cut by 0 bases, the J end by 12 bases, with 6 bases between. For the CDR3, the DNA is TGCAGTGCTAGAGAAAGGGGGCAGTTCTTC. It specifies CSARERGQFF.

Remarks on this clonotype: One junction end disagrees with the germline gene, perhaps due to a read error. The V and J genes are TRBV12-3 or TRBV12-4 and TRBJ1-2; 9 bases match TRBD1. The CDR3 length is 20 residues. The DNA of the CDR3 is TGTGCCAACAGTTTACTCCCGGGACAGGGTCTCATTATAGCTAACTATGGCTACACCTTC. Amino acid sequence: CANSLLPGQGLIIANYGYTF.

This sequence joins TRBV20-1 and TRBJ1-1; the match to TRBD1 covers 10 bases. V lost 0 bases, J lost 3 bases, and 1 base stayed unmatched. Germline assignment: CDR1 DFQATT and CDR2 SNEGSKA (reference sequence). The CDR3 loop spans 14 amino acids. In DNA form, the CDR3 reads TGCAGTGCTAGAGAGGACAGGGGGGACACTGAAGCTTTCTTT. Amino acid sequence: CSAREDRGDTEAFF.

This clonotype was counted between two and nine times. The rearrangement joins TRBV20-1 to TRBJ2-1; the match to TRBD2 covers 14 bases. This CDR3 region has 15 residues. The germline V gene encodes CDR1 DFQATT and CDR2 SNEGSKA (reference sequence). With V trimmed by 1 base and J by 6 bases, 2 bases remained unmatched. CDR3 sequence (DNA): TGCAGTGCTAGAGGACTAGCGGGGGGGGCCAATGAGCAGTTCTTC. It encodes CSARGLAGGANEQFF.

The chain carries TRBV4-1 and TRBJ1-1; 9 nucleotides line up with TRBD1. Germline loops: CDR1 MGHRA, CDR2 YSYEKL. The CDR3 extends over 14 amino acids. V gave up 1 base and J gave up 7 bases; unmatched junction bases: 4. The CDR3 here is CASSQGDRDHEAFF. CDR3 DNA sequence: TGCGCCAGCAGCCAAGGGGACAGGGATCATGAAGCTTTCTTT.

V gene TRBV5-6 combines with J gene TRBJ2-7; 8 bases map to TRBD1. The V gene's germline CDR1 is SGHDT and CDR2 YYEEEE. The CDR3 has 15 residues. Trimming at V came to 0 bases and at J to 3 bases, leaving 5 bases not matched to a gene. CDR3 nucleotide sequence: TGTGCCAGCAGCTTGGGCCAGGGGGCCTACTACGAGCAGTACGTC. It codes for CASSLGQGAYYEQYV.

The chain employs TRBV9 and TRBJ2-1, with D unclear. V was pared by 0 bases and J by 9 bases, with 10 bases between. Germline V gives CDR1 SGDLS, CDR2 YYNGEE. This CDR3 is built from 13 residues. CDR3 DNA: TGTGCCAGCAGCGTAGGTGACCCCCTTGAGCAGTTCTTC. Its protein is CASSVGDPLEQFF.

The CDR3 nucleotides read TGTGCCAGCAGTGAAGCTGGATCGCTGGGTCTCTACGAGCAGTACTTC. Translating it yields CASSEAGSLGLYEQYF. J is TRBJ2-7 and V is TRBV2, with D unclear. The CDR3 has 16 residues. The ends were cut back, 0 bases at V and 3 bases at J, with 15 bases in the middle. CDR1 is SNHLY, CDR2 FYNNEI, per germline.

The chain has TRBV29-1 and TRBJ1-2; D not resolved. With 0 bases removed from V and 4 bases from J, the gap between germline ends came to 9 bases. CDR1 and CDR2 from the germline V gene are SQVTM and ANQGSEA. The CDR3 sequence is 13 residues long. The CDR3 loop reads CSVEDRLVYGYTF. CDR3 nucleotide sequence: TGCAGCGTTGAAGATCGGTTAGTCTATGGCTACACCTTC.

This chain links TRBV6-8 with TRBJ2-1, with D tentatively TRBD1 (6 bases). The CDR3 runs to 13 residues. V was trimmed by 6 bases and J by 7 bases, leaving 13 bases between them. CDR1 is MNHGY, CDR2 SAAAGT, per germline. CDR3 sequence (DNA): TGTGCCAGCAGCCGGGACACCCGGAATGAGCAGTTCTTC. Translating it yields CASSRDTRNEQFF.

The chain links TRBV7-9 to TRBJ2-2, with 9 bases matching TRBD1. Germline V gene data show CDR1 as SEHNR and CDR2 as FQNEAQ (reference sequence). CDR3 length equals 18 residues. J was trimmed by 5 bases and V by 3 bases; bases with no gene match: 13. In DNA, the CDR3 is TGTGCCAGCAGCTTTGGGGACAGGGTTATGATCAGGACCGGGGAGCTGTTTTTT. Protein product: CASSFGDRVMIRTGELFF. The full variable domain, its missing parts supplied by reference TRBV7-9 and TRBJ2-2, is DTGVSQNPRHKITKRGQNVTFRCDPISEHNRLYWYRQTLGQGPEFLTYFQNEAQLEKSRLLSDRFSAERPKGSFSTLEIQRTEQGDSAMYLCASSFGDRVMIRTGELFFGEGSRLTVL.

The V and J genes are TRBV5-4 and TRBJ2-4; 7 bases fit TRBD1. V lost 4 bases to trimming and J lost 7 bases; unmatched junction nucleotides: 2. Germline lookup yields CDR1 SGHNT and CDR2 YYREEE (reference sequence). This CDR3 region has 12 residues. CDR3 DNA: TGTGCCAGCAGCCGACAGGGTAACATTCAGTACTTC. Translated, it gives CASSRQGNIQYF.

The chain employs TRBV4-1 and TRBJ1-5; D is ambiguous. The CDR3 consists of 14 residues. Trimming stripped 1 base from V and 4 bases from J, with 8 bases between. Germline lookup yields CDR1 MGHRA and CDR2 YSYEKL. The CDR3 reads CASSQADTNQPQHF. For the CDR3, the DNA is TGCGCCAGCAGCCAAGCAGACACAAATCAGCCCCAGCATTTT.

Concerning this clonotype: Its ends do not fully match the called genes, so a read error is possible. J is TRBJ2-7 and V is TRBV4-1; D uncertain. The CDR3 has 15 amino acids. Germline V gene data show CDR1 as MGHRA and CDR2 as YSYEKL. The CDR3 DNA reads TGTGCCAGCAGCCAAGGGTTGCCGAGCTCCTACGAGCAGTACTTC. It codes for CASSQGLPSSYEQYF.

This clonotype was recorded many times. The genes are TRBV7-8 and TRBJ1-1, with unresolved D. Germline values: CDR1 SGHVS, CDR2 FQNEAQ. The CDR3 sequence is 9 residues long. CDR3 DNA: TGTGCGGTCGGCACTGAAGCTTTCTTT. Translation: CAVGTEAFF.

The J gene is TRBJ2-1, the V gene TRBV7-8, with TRBD2 matching over 8 bases. Germline V CDR1 and CDR2: SGHVS, FQNEAQ. This CDR3 contains 17 residues. V lost 0 bases to trimming and J lost 11 bases; unmatched junction nucleotides: 15. Here the CDR3 DNA reads TGTGCCAGCAGCTTAGCGAATTCATGGACTAGCTCCCATAAGCAGTTCTTC. Protein sequence: CASSLANSWTSSHKQFF.

The chain joins TRBV15 to TRBJ1-2; D remains ambiguous. V gave up 0 bases and J gave up 8 bases, with 19 bases separating them. Germline V gene sequence: CDR1 LNHNV, CDR2 YYDKDF (reference sequence). This CDR3 region has 16 residues. Here the CDR3 reads CATSRDGAQAGFGYTF. The CDR3 coding sequence is TGTGCCACCAGCAGAGATGGTGCCCAGGCGGGGTTCGGCTACACCTTC.

V gene TRBV27 combines with J gene TRBJ2-2; 8 nucleotides agree with TRBD2. Losses at the gene ends were 7 bases for V and 3 bases for J; bases not matched to a gene: 10. CDR3 length: 16 residues. CDR1 and CDR2 from the germline V gene are MNHEY and SMNVEV (reference sequence). The CDR3 sequence is CASTFSGGPYTGELFF. In nucleotides, the CDR3 is TGTGCCAGCACATTCTCGGGGGGGCCGTACACCGGGGAGCTGTTTTTT.

The chain has TRBV27 and TRBJ2-3; 8 bases agree with TRBD2. Unmatched junction bases numbered 7, after V lost 2 bases and J lost 3 bases. Germline V gives CDR1 MNHEY, CDR2 SMNVEV (reference sequence). CDR3 size: 16 residues. The CDR3 reads CASSLASRGATDTQYF. CDR3 coding DNA: TGTGCCAGCAGTTTAGCGTCGCGGGGGGCGACAGATACGCAGTATTTT.

This clonotype has just a few counts. The rearrangement links TRBV7-9 to TRBJ2-5, with D possibly TRBD1 on 6 matching bases. The CDR3 loop spans 15 amino acids. Germline values: CDR1 SEHNR, CDR2 FQNEAQ (reference sequence). Trimming pared 5 bases from V and 3 bases from J, leaving 16 bases between. CDR3 sequence (DNA): TGTGCCAGCAGCGATCAGGGGTGGATCGAAGAGACCCAGTACTTC. This encodes CASSDQGWIEETQYF.

This chain joins TRBV6-1 and TRBJ2-1; D may be TRBD1 (6 bases). Germline V gene lookup returns CDR1 MNHNS and CDR2 SASEGT. Trimming took 1 base from V and 3 from J, leaving 13 bases between them. This CDR3 spans 16 amino acids. CDR3 in DNA: TGTGCCAGCAGTGAAGAAGGGCGGACAGTCTACAATGAGCAGTTCTTC. Residues: CASSEEGRTVYNEQFF.

This chain uses TRBV6-5 with TRBJ2-7, with TRBD2 matching over 11 bases. In germline, CDR1 is MNHEY, CDR2 SVGAGI. With 2 bases clipped from V and 1 base from J, the junction kept 4 bases outside the gene matches. The CDR3 consists of 16 residues. The CDR3 reads CASSYGTSGGSYEQYF. For the CDR3, the DNA is TGTGCCAGCAGTTACGGTACTAGCGGGGGATCCTACGAGCAGTACTTC.

This clonotype was counted only a few times. This chain connects TRBV13 to TRBJ2-5; possibly TRBD1 or TRBD2 for D (7 bases each). The CDR3 length is 14 residues. Trimming stripped 5 bases from V and 3 bases from J, with 13 bases between. From germline, CDR1 is PRHDT and CDR2 FYEKMQ (reference sequence). CDR3 residues: CASSPRGGKETQYF. The CDR3 region has the DNA TGTGCCAGCAGCCCCAGGGGGGGCAAAGAGACCCAGTACTTC.

The chain is built from TRBV5-8 and TRBJ2-7; the match to TRBD1 covers 10 bases. V shed 3 bases, J shed 3 bases, and the junction held 6 bases outside the gene matches. This CDR3 has 15 amino acids. Germline V gene data show CDR1 as SGHTS and CDR2 as YDEGEE. The CDR3 DNA reads as TGTGCCAGCAGCTCCCGGGACAGGGGTTTCTACGAGCAGTACTTC. Protein sequence: CASSSRDRGFYEQYF.

There are a few counts of this clonotype. The chain joins TRBV7-2 to TRBJ2-1; tentative D call: TRBD2 (7 bases). V was clipped by 1 base and J by 5 bases, with 18 bases between them. This CDR3 has 17 amino acids. Germline V CDR1 and CDR2: SGHTA, FQGNSA. The CDR3 spells CASSLVLRGPLHNEQFF. The CDR3 nucleotides read TGTGCCAGCAGCTTAGTATTGCGGGGGCCCTTGCACAATGAGCAGTTCTTC.

The J gene is TRBJ1-2, the V gene TRBV7-2; D is possibly TRBD1 (6 bases). Germline V gives CDR1 SGHTA, CDR2 FQGNSA. This CDR3 region has 14 residues. V shed 8 bases and J shed 2 bases, with 15 bases lying between them. The CDR3: CASVLEQGNYGYTF. Here the CDR3 DNA reads TGTGCCAGCGTACTTGAACAGGGCAACTATGGCTACACCTTC.

This clonotype was detected many times. This chain connects TRBV12-3 or TRBV12-4 to TRBJ2-3; D is perhaps TRBD2 (7 bases). Trimming took 6 bases from V and 4 from J, leaving 17 bases between them. This CDR3 is built from 15 residues. The CDR3 nucleotides read TGTGCCAGCAGCGAGGGGGAGGGTAGCGCAGATACGCAGTATTTT. This codes for CASSEGEGSADTQYF.